The 19 T cell receptor beta chains reported below all come from one sample, sequenced in a study of beta chain features in type 1 diabetes. Reverse transcribing all isolated RNA meant expressed TCRB transcripts were sequenced. Here immunoSEQ multiplex PCR was the method, and the copy in TCRdb shows in-frame clones only, minus some. The repertoire holds some 99,000 clones, with 30% to 40% as singletons. Sequenced sample: stem cell memory CD4+ T cells from blood. These receptors all stem from a woman between 18 and 30 years old in good health.

The rearrangement uses TRBV7-9 and TRBJ2-4; D gene unclear. The CDR3 runs to 16 residues. Trimming took off 2 bases at V and 0 bases at J, with 11 bases between the two ends. From germline, CDR1 is SEHNR and CDR2 FQNEAQ (reference sequence). The CDR3 spells CASSLSATLAKNIQYF. As DNA, the CDR3 is TGTGCCAGCAGCTTAAGCGCCACCTTAGCCAAAAACATTCAGTACTTC.

This clone was seen a few times. The rearrangement joins TRBV7-2 to TRBJ2-5; D is perhaps TRBD1 (6 bases). V was trimmed by 5 bases and J by 2 bases, leaving 18 bases between them. CDR3 length equals 16 residues. CDR1 and CDR2 (germline): SGHTA, FQGNSA. In DNA form, the CDR3 reads TGTGCCAGCAGCCCCAGAGGGACAATGAGGCAAGAGACCCAGTACTTC. The encoded protein is CASSPRGTMRQETQYF.

The V call is TRBV7-9, the J call TRBJ2-1; 12 bases align to TRBD2. Trimming removed 5 bases from V and 5 bases from J; junction bases left unmatched: 7. The CDR3 sequence is 16 residues long. Germline V lookup: CDR1 SEHNR, CDR2 FQNEAQ (reference sequence). The CDR3 nucleotides are TGTGCCAGCAGCGCTGGAAGGACTAGCGGGGACAATGAGCAGTTCTTC. It translates to CASSAGRTSGDNEQFF.

The rearrangement uses TRBV9 and TRBJ1-2, with TRBD1 identical over 11 bases. Trimming removed 6 bases from V and 6 bases from J; junction bases left unmatched: 10. The CDR3 consists of 15 residues. Germline CDR1 is SGDLS and CDR2 is YYNGEE. The CDR3 nucleotides read TGTGCCAGCAAAACGATGAGGACAGGGGGCGATGGCTACACCTTC. Translating gives CASKTMRTGGDGYTF.

This clone was seen a handful of times. The chain recombines TRBV19 with TRBJ2-4; D not resolved. The germline gives CDR1 LNHDA, CDR2 SQIVND (reference sequence). The ends were cut back, 5 bases at V and 3 bases at J, with 26 bases in the middle. The length of the CDR3 is 19 residues. CDR3 residues: CASSPRELRGWLGKNIQYF. CDR3 DNA: TGTGCCAGTAGTCCGCGTGAGTTGCGCGGATGGCTCGGCAAAAACATTCAGTACTTC.

Only a few counts were recorded for this clone. This same CDR3 is encoded by further DNA sequences in the sample. The chain has TRBV29-1 and TRBJ1-1, with D tentatively TRBD1 (5 bases). CDR1 SQVTM and CDR2 ANQGSEA come from the germline V gene. The V end was cut by 4 bases, the J end by 1 base, with 7 bases between. The CDR3 length is 12 residues. In DNA form, the CDR3 reads TGCAGCGTTGCAGGGAAGAACACTGAAGCTTTCTTT. It codes for CSVAGKNTEAFF.

The chain recombines TRBV28 with TRBJ1-5; D ambiguous. Germline CDR1 reads MDHEN; CDR2 reads SYDVKM. The CDR3 is made up of 15 amino acids. V was clipped by 1 base and J by 3 bases, with 10 bases between them. The CDR3 coding sequence is TGTGCCAGCAGTTTATTGGGCTTCAACAATCAGCCCCAGCATTTT. Translated, it gives CASSLLGFNNQPQHF.

This clone has more than one count but fewer than ten. V usage is TRBV9 and J usage is TRBJ1-3; D is ambiguous. With 0 bases removed from V and 0 bases from J, the gap between germline ends came to 7 bases. Germline V gene lookup returns CDR1 SGDLS and CDR2 YYNGEE. This CDR3 has 15 amino acids. CDR3 DNA: TGTGCCAGCAGCGTAGCGACACCCTCTGGAAACACCATATATTTT. Protein product: CASSVATPSGNTIYF.

This clone was seen a handful of times. The chain joins TRBV9 to TRBJ2-1; unclear D gene. Germline values: CDR1 SGDLS, CDR2 YYNGEE. There are 12 residues in the CDR3. Trimming left V 2 bases short and J 7 bases short, with 7 bases between. CDR3 sequence: CASSVHWNEQFF. CDR3 coding DNA: TGTGCCAGCAGCGTCCACTGGAATGAGCAGTTCTTC.

The chain carries TRBV7-2 and TRBJ2-3; 16 nucleotides match TRBD2. This CDR3 contains 19 residues. Germline V gene lookup returns CDR1 SGHTA and CDR2 FQGNSA. V gave up 5 bases and J gave up 0 bases; unmatched junction bases: 8. The DNA of the CDR3 is TGTGCCAGCAGCCGCCGGGGACTAGCGGGAGGGCCGAGCACAGATACGCAGTATTTT. It translates to CASSRRGLAGGPSTDTQYF.

The chain employs TRBV7-9 and TRBJ2-5; D remains unclear. The germline V gene encodes CDR1 SEHNR and CDR2 FQNEAQ (reference sequence). CDR3 size: 13 residues. The V gene lost 4 bases and the J gene lost 7 bases, with 13 bases spanning the gap. CDR3 sequence: CASSSPMTLTQYF. The CDR3 DNA reads as TGTGCCAGCAGCTCCCCAATGACTCTGACCCAGTACTTC. The full variable domain, with the rest looked up from reference TRBV7-9 and TRBJ2-5, is DTGVSQNPRHKITKRGQNVTFRCDPISEHNRLYWYRQTLGQGPEFLTYFQNEAQLEKSRLLSDRFSAERPKGSFSTLEIQRTEQGDSAMYLCASSSPMTLTQYFGPGTRLLVL.

The rearrangement uses TRBV27 and TRBJ2-5; 9 bases line up with TRBD1. The CDR3 consists of 16 residues. The germline V gene encodes CDR1 MNHEY and CDR2 SMNVEV (reference sequence). V lost 6 bases to trimming and J lost 0 bases; unmatched junction nucleotides: 8. The CDR3 here is CASRPSRDRDQETQYF. The CDR3 DNA reads TGTGCCAGCAGGCCCTCCCGGGACAGGGACCAAGAGACCCAGTACTTC.

V usage is TRBV6-5 and J usage is TRBJ2-1; 9 bases are shared with TRBD2. CDR1 is MNHEY and CDR2 is SVGAGI in the germline V gene. The CDR3 runs to 16 residues. Trimming removed 4 bases from V and 7 bases from J; junction bases left unmatched: 11. This CDR3 reads CASSFLTSGIQNEQFF. CDR3 in DNA: TGTGCCAGCAGTTTTCTGACTAGCGGTATACAGAATGAGCAGTTCTTC.

The chain recombines TRBV6-5 with TRBJ2-2, with 9 nucleotides matching TRBD1. The CDR3 loop spans 15 amino acids. V gave up 2 bases and J gave up 3 bases; unmatched junction bases: 1. Germline V gene sequence: CDR1 MNHEY, CDR2 SVGAGI. The DNA of the CDR3 is TGTGCCAGCAGTTACGGGGACAGGGACACCGGGGAGCTGTTTTTT. Protein: CASSYGDRDTGELFF.

This chain uses TRBV19 with TRBJ2-7; a weak D match, TRBD1 (6 bases). CDR1 is LNHDA, CDR2 SQIVND, per germline (reference sequence). The CDR3 is 12 amino acids. V shed 6 bases and J shed 1 base, with 7 bases lying between them. For the CDR3, the DNA is TGTGCCAGTAGAGGACAGTCCTACGAGCAGTACTTC. It translates to CASRGQSYEQYF.

There are a few counts of this clone. V gene TRBV28 combines with J gene TRBJ2-7; no clear D. The CDR3 sequence is 11 residues long. Germline V gives CDR1 MDHEN, CDR2 SYDVKM. V dropped 3 bases and J dropped 6 bases, with 6 bases sitting between them. The CDR3 DNA reads as TGTGCCAGCAGTTTTTTCGGCGAGCAGTACTTC. Protein sequence: CASSFFGEQYF.

This clone was found a few times. The V call is TRBV5-1, the J call TRBJ2-3; TRBD2 might be the D (6 bases). Germline V gene sequence: CDR1 SGHRS, CDR2 YFSETQ. The CDR3 extends over 17 amino acids. Trimming took off 3 bases at V and 2 bases at J, with 19 bases between the two ends. CDR3 in DNA: TGCGCCAGCAGCTCGTCTCGGGGGATTGGAGTCACAGATACGCAGTATTTT. Its translation: CASSSSRGIGVTDTQYF.

V gene TRBV7-9 combines with J gene TRBJ2-3; 8 nucleotides match TRBD2. The CDR3 sequence is 18 residues long. V trimming: 7 bases; J trimming: 5 bases; junction bases outside the gene matches: 20. The germline V gene encodes CDR1 SEHNR and CDR2 FQNEAQ (reference sequence). DNA of the CDR3: TGTGCCAGCACTATCTTTCCGGGACTAGTCCGGGGTGTAGATACGCAGTATTTT. Its translation is CASTIFPGLVRGVDTQYF.

The rearrangement links TRBV7-2 to TRBJ2-1; 9 nucleotides line up with TRBD2. The ends lost 5 bases at V and 7 bases at J; junction bases unmatched: 12. Germline values: CDR1 SGHTA, CDR2 FQGNSA. The CDR3 extends over 16 amino acids. This chain's CDR3 is CASSPPGLAVGNEQFF. CDR3 nucleotide sequence: TGTGCCAGCAGCCCACCGGGACTAGCTGTTGGGAATGAGCAGTTCTTC. The full variable domain, in which reference TRBV7-2 and TRBJ2-1 provide the parts outside the CDR3, is GAGVSQSPSNKVTEKGKDVELRCDPISGHTALYWYRQSLGQGLEFLIYFQGNSAPDKSGLPSDRFSAERTGGSVSTLTIQRTQQEDSAVYLCASSPPGLAVGNEQFFGPGTRLTVL.